This T cell receptor (beta chain) was obtained from a study of regulatory T cells in long-lasting Graves disease. The CDR3 loop spans 12 amino acids. The germline V gene encodes CDR1 GTSNPN and CDR2 SVGIG (reference sequence). Deletions cut 3 bases from V and 5 bases from J, with 11 bases between. Time point in this sample: persistent/refractory GD, antithyroid drugs over 5 years with positive TRAb. The TCR library was prepared using RNA isolated from PBMCs. Arm-PCR of CDR3 regions and iRepertoire HTBI primers were the basis on which TCR beta libraries were built. Using its own MiXCR run on the multiplex PCR reads, TCRdb lists one record per CDR3 protein. The sample carries roughly 500,000 distinct CDR3 sequences, around 20% recorded once. This clonotype has ten or more counts.

The clonotype comes from a female donor with Graves disease. The specimen was peripheral blood mononuclear cells (PBMCs), collected when the disease was refractory, from a patient treated with antithyroid drugs. The V and J genes are TRBV30 and TRBJ2-7; possibly TRBD1 or TRBD2 for D (5 bases each). Here the CDR3 DNA reads TGTGCCTGGAGGGGCAGGGACCACGAGCAGTACTTC. Translated: CAWRGRDHEQYF.